Shown below are 32 T cell receptor beta chains from a single sample sequenced in a study of shared clonotypes between healthy human individuals. Using immunoSEQ multiplex PCR, the repertoire was profiled, and TCRdb retains in-frame clones only, with some absent. Of 1 million to 1.2 million clones in the sample, roughly 80% were seen once. The material sequenced was memory CD4+ T cells from PBMCs. The subset is: CD45RA-negative fraction. These receptors were collected from a young man in good health. Some clones in this sample may be carry-over from other donors' samples.

This sequence joins TRBV7-8 and TRBJ2-7; 11 bases align to TRBD2. The CDR3 runs 17 residues. V was clipped by 5 bases and J by 2 bases; unmatched bases: 11. Germline V gene data show CDR1 as SGHVS and CDR2 as FQNEAQ. In DNA form, the CDR3 reads TGTGCCAGCAGCCCTAACCCCGGGACTAGCGGAACCTACGAGCAGTACTTC. Protein product: CASSPNPGTSGTYEQYF.

This rearrangement joins TRBV6-6 to TRBJ1-4; 8 bases are shared with TRBD1. Germline V gene sequence: CDR1 MNHNY, CDR2 SVGAGI (reference sequence). The CDR3 length is 12 residues. CDR3 sequence: CASGGYGEKLFF. CDR3 sequence (DNA): TGTGCATCAGGGGGCTATGGAGAAAAACTGTTTTTT.

The rearrangement links TRBV5-4 to TRBJ2-3, with D tentatively TRBD2 (6 bases). CDR3 length: 13 amino acids. V was cut by 0 bases and J by 11 bases, with 13 bases left in between. CDR1 is SGHNT and CDR2 is YYREEE in the germline V gene (reference sequence). The DNA of the CDR3 is TGTGCCAGCAGCTTGGCCGCAGCGGGTAAGCAGTATTTT. Amino acid sequence: CASSLAAAGKQYF.

The chain combines TRBV6-1 with TRBJ1-2; D possibly corresponds to TRBD1 (6 bases). Germline CDR1 MNHNS, CDR2 SASEGT. The CDR3 spans 13 residues. V was shortened by 6 bases and J by 6 bases, with 14 bases between the two germline ends. In DNA, the CDR3 is TGTGCCAGCAGCCCAGGGGTTTACGATGGCTACACCTTC. Its protein product is CASSPGVYDGYTF.

The gene calls are TRBV18 and TRBJ2-3; no clear D. Trimming took off 3 bases at V and 4 bases at J, with 14 bases between the two ends. The CDR3 extends over 15 amino acids. Germline assignment: CDR1 KGHSH and CDR2 LQKENI. As DNA, the CDR3 is TGTGCCAGCTCACCGAAATCAAGGTGGGCAGATACGCAGTATTTT. It translates to CASSPKSRWADTQYF.

Regarding this clone: The same CDR3 is also encoded by other DNA sequences in this sample. J is TRBJ2-3 and V is TRBV30, with D unclear. The CDR3 loop spans 11 amino acids. The germline V gene encodes CDR1 GTSNPN and CDR2 SVGIG (reference sequence). The ends were cut back, 2 bases at V and 5 bases at J, with 5 bases in the middle. CDR3: CAWSQEDTQYF. The CDR3 nucleotides are TGTGCCTGGAGTCAAGAAGATACGCAGTATTTT.

The CDR3 sequence is CASSYRGPTDTQYF. The CDR3 DNA sequence: TGTGCCAGCAGTTATAGGGGGCCCACAGATACGCAGTATTTT. The chain has TRBV6-5 and TRBJ2-3; 7 nucleotides align to TRBD1. V lost 3 bases and J lost 2; bases outside the gene matches: 2. This CDR3 comprises 14 residues. The germline V gene has CDR1 MNHEY and CDR2 SVGAGI.

V gene TRBV11-3 combines with J gene TRBJ2-1; 14 positions match TRBD2. There are 14 residues in the CDR3. V trimming: 6 bases; J trimming: 6 bases; junction bases outside the gene matches: 1. Germline CDR1 and CDR2: SGHNT and YENEEA. CDR3 nucleotides: TGTGCCAGCAGTGGGACTAGCGGGAGCAATGAGCAGTTCTTC. Translation: CASSGTSGSNEQFF.

The chain joins TRBV18 to TRBJ2-5; the match to TRBD2 covers 9 bases. CDR3 length: 17 amino acids. Germline V gene sequence: CDR1 KGHSH, CDR2 LQKENI. V gave up 3 bases and J gave up 0 bases; unmatched junction bases: 8. DNA for the CDR3: TGTGCCAGCTCACCCCAAAAGCCTAGCGGGGACCAAGAGACCCAGTACTTC. It encodes CASSPQKPSGDQETQYF.

This sequence joins TRBV14 and TRBJ2-3, with TRBD2 identical over 8 bases. Trimming at V came to 6 bases and at J to 9 bases, leaving 11 bases not matched to a gene. The germline CDR1 and CDR2 sequences are SGHDN and FVKESK. This CDR3 comprises 14 residues. This chain's CDR3 is CASRLTSAPGTQYF. In DNA form, the CDR3 reads TGTGCCAGCAGGCTGACTAGCGCCCCGGGCACGCAGTATTTT.

This clone came up a few times. CDR3 amino acids: CASRGDSGYGYTF. In DNA form, the CDR3 reads TGTGCCAGCAGGGGTGACAGCGGCTATGGCTACACCTTC. The chain uses TRBV6-5 and TRBJ1-2; tentative D call: TRBD1 (5 bases). CDR1 and CDR2 from the germline V gene are MNHEY and SVGAGI. The V end was cut by 6 bases, the J end by 4 bases, with 12 bases between. The CDR3 is made up of 13 amino acids.

The V gene is TRBV19, the J gene TRBJ1-3, with a tentative D call TRBD1 (5 bases). The CDR3 extends over 15 amino acids. Germline V lookup: CDR1 LNHDA, CDR2 SQIVND (reference sequence). The V and J ends lost 7 bases and 0 bases respectively, with 13 bases between them. Here the CDR3 reads CASIVQGNSGNTIYF. The CDR3, as DNA: TGTGCCAGTATTGTGCAGGGCAACTCTGGAAACACCATATATTTT.

In its sample, this clone was seen a few times. The V call is TRBV20-1, the J call TRBJ2-5; TRBD1 matches 8 bases. J was trimmed by 7 bases and V by 8 bases; bases with no gene match: 6. The CDR3 spans 11 residues. Looked up from germline, CDR1 is DFQATT and CDR2 is SNEGSKA (reference sequence). The CDR3 nucleotides are TGCAGTCCCGGACAGGGAAGGACCCAGTACTTC. Encoded protein: CSPGQGRTQYF.

The chain combines TRBV28 with TRBJ2-3, with a tentative D call TRBD2 (6 bases). The V and J ends lost 8 bases and 3 bases respectively, with 18 bases between them. This CDR3 contains 15 residues. Germline V CDR1 and CDR2: MDHEN, SYDVKM. DNA of the CDR3: TGTGCCAGCTCCCAGACCCCCGGGAGTACAGATACGCAGTATTTT. Translated: CASSQTPGSTDTQYF.

This rearrangement joins TRBV6-1 to TRBJ1-5; no clear D. The CDR3 contains 13 residues. CDR1 MNHNS and CDR2 SASEGT come from the germline V gene. V was trimmed by 6 bases and J by 0 bases, leaving 6 bases between them. CDR3 bases: TGTGCCAGCAGGCTTGATAGCAATCAGCCCCAGCATTTT. It codes for CASRLDSNQPQHF.

The V call is TRBV4-1, the J call TRBJ2-3; the match to TRBD1 covers 8 bases. The germline gives CDR1 MGHRA, CDR2 YSYEKL. This CDR3 region has 15 residues. Losses at the gene ends were 4 bases for V and 2 bases for J; bases not matched to a gene: 5. CDR3 DNA: TGCGCCAGCAGCCGCGGACAGGGTGCCACAGATACGCAGTATTTT. This sequence encodes CASSRGQGATDTQYF.

V usage is TRBV7-9 and J usage is TRBJ1-2, with 12 bases identical to TRBD1. After removal of 0 bases from V and 6 bases from J, the junction contained 8 bases not matched to a gene. The V gene's germline CDR1 is SEHNR and CDR2 FQNEAQ (reference sequence). This CDR3 is 17 amino acids long. The CDR3 region is CASSLAGQGANGDGYTF. The CDR3 coding sequence is TGTGCCAGCAGCTTAGCGGGACAGGGGGCAAATGGGGATGGCTACACCTTC.

The chain links TRBV5-3 to TRBJ1-2; D perhaps matches TRBD1 (5 bases). TRBV5-3 is an ORF, and what it does is uncertain. The CDR3 has 18 amino acids. The germline V and J ends were trimmed by 0 bases and 8 bases, with 26 bases remaining between them. CDR3 bases: TGTGCCAGAAGCTTGGAAGTTCGGATGACAGTTATTGGAGGCGGCTACACCTTC. Its protein product is CARSLEVRMTVIGGGYTF.

V and J are TRBV7-9 and TRBJ2-5, with TRBD1 matching over 8 bases. Germline lookup yields CDR1 SEHNR and CDR2 FQNEAQ (reference sequence). The V and J ends lost 5 bases and 5 bases, in that order; junction bases with no gene match: 10. This CDR3 region has 15 residues. In nucleotides, the CDR3 is TGTGCCAGCAGCCGGAGACAGGGGAGCTGGGAGACCCAGTACTTC. Translated, it gives CASSRRQGSWETQYF. The variable domain in full, completed from reference TRBV7-9 and TRBJ2-5, reads DTGVSQNPRHKITKRGQNVTFRCDPISEHNRLYWYRQTLGQGPEFLTYFQNEAQLEKSRLLSDRFSAERPKGSFSTLEIQRTEQGDSAMYLCASSRRQGSWETQYFGPGTRLLVL.

The V call is TRBV10-3, the J call TRBJ2-7; D remains ambiguous. The V gene lost 0 bases and the J gene lost 6 bases, with 6 bases spanning the gap. Per germline, CDR1 ENHRY and CDR2 SYGVKD. The CDR3 consists of 12 residues. The CDR3 DNA reads TGTGCCATCAGTGAGTCTACACGCGAGCAGTACTTC. This translates into CAISESTREQYF.

In the case of this clone: This sample also contains other DNA sequences that code for the same CDR3. The CDR3 DNA is TGTGCCAGCAGCCGTACTAGCGGGCGGAACACCGGGGAGCTGTTTTTT. It codes for CASSRTSGRNTGELFF. V usage is TRBV7-3 and J usage is TRBJ2-2; TRBD2 aligns across 9 bases. This CDR3 contains 16 residues. J was trimmed by 1 base and V by 5 bases; bases with no gene match: 5. In germline, CDR1 is SGHTA, CDR2 FQGTGA.

The V and J genes are TRBV10-1 and TRBJ2-1; D is unclear. Germline V gene data show CDR1 as WNHNN and CDR2 as SYGVQD (reference sequence). The CDR3 loop spans 13 amino acids. Trimming took 3 bases from V and 8 from J, leaving 11 bases between them. The CDR3: CASSDFVPDEQFF. CDR3 DNA: TGCGCCAGCAGTGACTTCGTCCCAGATGAGCAGTTCTTC.

The chain has TRBV28 and TRBJ1-5, with no clear D. The V and J ends lost 4 bases and 3 bases respectively, with 10 bases between them. CDR3 length equals 14 residues. Germline CDR1 and CDR2: MDHEN and SYDVKM. Here the CDR3 reads CASSSHGDNQPQHF. CDR3 nucleotide sequence: TGTGCCAGCAGTTCCCATGGAGACAATCAGCCCCAGCATTTT. Full variable domain (outside the CDR3, taken from reference TRBV28 and TRBJ1-5): DVKVTQSSRYLVKRTGEKVFLECVQDMDHENMFWYRQDPGLGLRLIYFSYDVKMKEKGDIPEGYSVSREKKERFSLILESASTNQTSMYLCASSSHGDNQPQHFGDGTRLSIL.

The chain links TRBV7-9 to TRBJ1-2; no definite D call. V lost 3 bases and J lost 0, with 17 bases in between. The germline V gene encodes CDR1 SEHNR and CDR2 FQNEAQ (reference sequence). This CDR3 region has 17 residues. CDR3 loop: CASSFLTLHLTNYGYTF. The CDR3 DNA reads as TGTGCCAGCAGCTTTTTAACCCTGCATCTTACTAACTATGGCTACACCTTC.

In this sample, this clone turned up a few times. The V gene is TRBV19, the J gene TRBJ1-3; D remains ambiguous. The CDR3 runs to 13 residues. Germline CDR1 is LNHDA and CDR2 is SQIVND (reference sequence). Trimming took off 8 bases at V and 0 bases at J, with 8 bases between the two ends. The CDR3 nucleotides are TGTGCCAGTGAATCAATCTCTGGAAACACCATATATTTT. Protein: CASESISGNTIYF.

V is TRBV28 and J is TRBJ1-2, with 7 positions matching TRBD1. V lost 6 bases to trimming and J lost 4 bases; unmatched junction nucleotides: 17. The CDR3 covers 17 residues. Germline CDR1 MDHEN, CDR2 SYDVKM. The CDR3 nucleotides are TGTGCCAGCAGACGCCTCTCCGGGACAGCAAAAATCTATGGCTACACCTTC. Protein product: CASRRLSGTAKIYGYTF.

The V call is TRBV7-2, the J call TRBJ2-1, with D possibly being TRBD2 (5 bases). This CDR3 has 16 residues. Deletions cut 5 bases from V and 8 bases from J, with 22 bases between. CDR1 is SGHTA, CDR2 FQGNSA, per germline. The CDR3 DNA reads as TGTGCCAGCAGCCCGCGGAGGAATGTAGGAAAAGATGAGCAGTTCTTC. Translation gives CASSPRRNVGKDEQFF.

The rearrangement uses TRBV14 and TRBJ1-2, with TRBD1 matching over 12 bases. The V and J ends lost 0 bases and 8 bases, in that order; junction bases with no gene match: 13. The CDR3 totals 18 residues. In germline, CDR1 is SGHDN, CDR2 FVKESK. CDR3 sequence: CASSQDRLWDRGRNGYTF. In DNA, the CDR3 is TGTGCCAGCAGCCAAGATAGGTTATGGGACAGGGGGCGGAACGGCTACACCTTC.

This clone was observed at least ten times. The rearrangement joins TRBV4-1 to TRBJ2-1; 9 bases map to TRBD1. CDR3 length equals 15 residues. With V trimmed by 0 bases and J by 9 bases, 6 bases remained unmatched. Germline loops: CDR1 MGHRA, CDR2 YSYEKL. This chain's CDR3 is CASSQDSGTGREQFF. In DNA, the CDR3 is TGCGCCAGCAGCCAAGATTCGGGGACAGGGCGTGAGCAGTTCTTC.

This clone was seen a few times. The chain links TRBV28 to TRBJ1-4; 7 bases align to TRBD1. V was clipped by 6 bases and J by 8 bases; unmatched bases: 9. Per the germline V gene, CDR1 is MDHEN and CDR2 is SYDVKM. This CDR3 region has 14 residues. CDR3 bases: TGTGCCAGCAGCCCCAACGTGGGACAGGAAAAACTGTTTTTT. The encoded protein is CASSPNVGQEKLFF.

The rearrangement links TRBV5-1 to TRBJ1-2; possible D gene TRBD1, 5 bases. The CDR3 is 14 amino acids. V lost 4 bases, J lost 8 bases, and 18 bases lay in between. The germline V gene encodes CDR1 SGHRS and CDR2 YFSETQ. CDR3 sequence reads: CASSNEPGTGGYTF. CDR3 bases: TGCGCCAGCAGCAATGAACCGGGCACAGGAGGCTACACCTTC.

The chain recombines TRBV7-2 with TRBJ1-1; 8 nucleotides agree with TRBD1. The CDR3 runs 15 residues. The junction had 4 bases not matched to a gene; V was cut back by 3 bases and J by 1 base. From germline, CDR1 is SGHTA and CDR2 FQGNSA. The CDR3 protein is CASSFPGTGNTEAFF. DNA of the CDR3: TGTGCCAGCAGCTTCCCCGGGACAGGGAACACTGAAGCTTTCTTT.